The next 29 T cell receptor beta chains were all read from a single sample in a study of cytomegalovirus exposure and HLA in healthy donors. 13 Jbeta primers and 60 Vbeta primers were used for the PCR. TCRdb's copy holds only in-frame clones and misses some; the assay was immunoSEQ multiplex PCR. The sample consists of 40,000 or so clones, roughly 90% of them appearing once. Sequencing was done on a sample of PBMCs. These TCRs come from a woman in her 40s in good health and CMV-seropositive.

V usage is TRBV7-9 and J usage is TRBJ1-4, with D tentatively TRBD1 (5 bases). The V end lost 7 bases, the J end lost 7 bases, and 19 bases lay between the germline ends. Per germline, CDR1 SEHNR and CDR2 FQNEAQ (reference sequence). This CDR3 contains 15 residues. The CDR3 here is CASTPKGRGIEKLFF. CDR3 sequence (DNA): TGTGCCAGCACCCCCAAAGGGAGGGGAATTGAAAAACTGTTTTTT.

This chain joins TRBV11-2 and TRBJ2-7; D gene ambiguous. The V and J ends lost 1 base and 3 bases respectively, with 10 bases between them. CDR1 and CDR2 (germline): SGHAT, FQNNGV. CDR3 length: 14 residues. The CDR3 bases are TGTGCCAGCAGCTTAGTCGGCGGTAACTACGAGCAGTACTTC. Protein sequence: CASSLVGGNYEQYF.

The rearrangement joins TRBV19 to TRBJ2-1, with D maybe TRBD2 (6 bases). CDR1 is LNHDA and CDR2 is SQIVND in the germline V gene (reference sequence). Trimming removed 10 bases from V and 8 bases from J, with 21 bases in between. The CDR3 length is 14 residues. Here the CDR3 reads CATHVGGAPDEQFF. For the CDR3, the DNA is TGTGCCACCCACGTCGGGGGAGCCCCCGATGAGCAGTTCTTC.

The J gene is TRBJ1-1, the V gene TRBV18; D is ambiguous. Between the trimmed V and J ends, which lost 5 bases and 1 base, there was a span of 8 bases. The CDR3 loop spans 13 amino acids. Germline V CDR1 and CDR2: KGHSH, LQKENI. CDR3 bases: TGTGCCAGCTCAAACGGTCGGAACACTGAAGCTTTCTTT. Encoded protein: CASSNGRNTEAFF.

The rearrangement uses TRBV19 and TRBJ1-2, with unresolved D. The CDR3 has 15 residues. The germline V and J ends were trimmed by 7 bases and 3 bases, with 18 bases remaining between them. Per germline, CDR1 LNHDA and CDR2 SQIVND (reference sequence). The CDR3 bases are TGTGCCAGTATCCCCGGGTCCCTAGGAGACTATGGCTACACCTTC. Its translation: CASIPGSLGDYGYTF.

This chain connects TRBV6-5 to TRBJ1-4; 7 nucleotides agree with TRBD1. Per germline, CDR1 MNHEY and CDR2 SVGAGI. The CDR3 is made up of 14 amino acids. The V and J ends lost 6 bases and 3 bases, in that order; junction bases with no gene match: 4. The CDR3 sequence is CASSRDSANEKLFF. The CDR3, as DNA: TGTGCCAGCAGCCGGGACAGCGCTAATGAAAAACTGTTTTTT.

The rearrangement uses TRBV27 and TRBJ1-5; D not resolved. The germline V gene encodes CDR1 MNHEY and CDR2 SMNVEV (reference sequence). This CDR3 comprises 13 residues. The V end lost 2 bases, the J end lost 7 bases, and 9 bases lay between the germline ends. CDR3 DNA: TGTGCCAGCAGTTTACTCCCTAAGCAGCCCCAGCATTTT. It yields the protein CASSLLPKQPQHF.

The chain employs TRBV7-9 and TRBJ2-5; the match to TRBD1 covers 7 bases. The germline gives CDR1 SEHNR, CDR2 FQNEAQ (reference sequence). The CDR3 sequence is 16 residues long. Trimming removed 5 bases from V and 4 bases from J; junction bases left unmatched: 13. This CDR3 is CASSQTRLGQRETQYF. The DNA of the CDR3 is TGTGCCAGCAGCCAAACTCGCTTGGGACAGAGAGAGACCCAGTACTTC.

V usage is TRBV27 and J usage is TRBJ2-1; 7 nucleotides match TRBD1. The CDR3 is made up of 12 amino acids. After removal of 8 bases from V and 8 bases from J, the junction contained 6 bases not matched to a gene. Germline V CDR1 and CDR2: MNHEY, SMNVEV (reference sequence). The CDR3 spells CASQNRGYEQFF. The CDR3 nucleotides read TGTGCCAGCCAGAACAGGGGCTATGAGCAGTTCTTC.

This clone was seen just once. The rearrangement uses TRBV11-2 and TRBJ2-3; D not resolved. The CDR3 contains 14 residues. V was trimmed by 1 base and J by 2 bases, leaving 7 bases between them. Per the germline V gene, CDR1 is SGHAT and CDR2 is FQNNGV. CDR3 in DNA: TGTGCCAGCAGCTTAGGACATAACACAGATACGCAGTATTTT. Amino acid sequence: CASSLGHNTDTQYF.

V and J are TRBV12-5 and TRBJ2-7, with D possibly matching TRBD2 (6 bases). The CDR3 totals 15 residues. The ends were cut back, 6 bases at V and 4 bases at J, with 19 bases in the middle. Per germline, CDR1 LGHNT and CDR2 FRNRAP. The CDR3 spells CASGPWSAGSYEQYF. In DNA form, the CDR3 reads TGTGCTAGTGGCCCCTGGTCGGCGGGGTCTTACGAGCAGTACTTC.

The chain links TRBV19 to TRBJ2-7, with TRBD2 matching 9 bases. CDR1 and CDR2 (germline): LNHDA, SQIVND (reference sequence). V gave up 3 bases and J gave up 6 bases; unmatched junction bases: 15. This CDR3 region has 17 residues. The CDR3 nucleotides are TGTGCCAGTAGTATTGGAGTGCGGGCGGGAGGGCGCGGCGAGCAGTACTTC. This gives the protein CASSIGVRAGGRGEQYF. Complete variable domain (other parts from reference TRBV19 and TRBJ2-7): DGGITQSPKYLFRKEGQNVTLSCEQNLNHDAMYWYRQDPGQGLRLIYYSQIVNDFQKGDIAEGYSVSREKKESFPLTVTSAQKNPTAFYLCASSIGVRAGGRGEQYFGPGTRLTVT.

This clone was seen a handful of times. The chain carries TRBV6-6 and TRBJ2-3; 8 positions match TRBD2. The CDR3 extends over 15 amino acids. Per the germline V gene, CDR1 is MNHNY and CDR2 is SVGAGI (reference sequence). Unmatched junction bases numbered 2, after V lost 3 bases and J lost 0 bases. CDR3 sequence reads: CASSYSGASTDTQYF. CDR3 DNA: TGTGCCAGCAGTTATAGCGGGGCCAGCACAGATACGCAGTATTTT.

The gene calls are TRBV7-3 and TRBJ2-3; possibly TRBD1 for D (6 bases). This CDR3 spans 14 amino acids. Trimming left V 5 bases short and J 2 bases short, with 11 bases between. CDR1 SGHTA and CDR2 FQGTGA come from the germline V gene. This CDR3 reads CASSPRDTTDTQYF. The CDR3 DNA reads TGTGCCAGCAGCCCCAGGGACACCACAGATACGCAGTATTTT. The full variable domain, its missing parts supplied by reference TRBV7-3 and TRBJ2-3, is GAGVSQTPSNKVTEKGKYVELRCDPISGHTALYWYRQSLGQGPEFLIYFQGTGAADDSGLPNDRFFAVRPEGSVSTLKIQRTERGDSAVYLCASSPRDTTDTQYFGPGTRLTVL.

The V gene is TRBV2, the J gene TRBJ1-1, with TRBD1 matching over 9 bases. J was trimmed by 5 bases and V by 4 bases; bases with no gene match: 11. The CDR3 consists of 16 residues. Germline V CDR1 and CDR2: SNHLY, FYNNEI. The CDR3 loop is CASSVQGANVRTEAFF. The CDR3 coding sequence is TGTGCCAGCAGTGTACAGGGGGCGAATGTGCGAACTGAAGCTTTCTTT.

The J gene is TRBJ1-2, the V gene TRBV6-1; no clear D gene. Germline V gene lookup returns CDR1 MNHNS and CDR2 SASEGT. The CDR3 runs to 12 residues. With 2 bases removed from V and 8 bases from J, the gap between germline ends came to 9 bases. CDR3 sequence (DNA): TGTGCCAGCAGTGAACTATACTGGGGCTACACCTTC. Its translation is CASSELYWGYTF.

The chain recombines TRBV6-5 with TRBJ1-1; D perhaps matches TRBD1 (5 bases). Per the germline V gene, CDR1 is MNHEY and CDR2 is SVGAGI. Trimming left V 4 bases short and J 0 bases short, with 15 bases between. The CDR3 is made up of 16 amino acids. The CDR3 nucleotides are TGTGCCAGCAGTTCTATGGGTGGGGGGATGAACACTGAAGCTTTCTTT. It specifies CASSSMGGGMNTEAFF.

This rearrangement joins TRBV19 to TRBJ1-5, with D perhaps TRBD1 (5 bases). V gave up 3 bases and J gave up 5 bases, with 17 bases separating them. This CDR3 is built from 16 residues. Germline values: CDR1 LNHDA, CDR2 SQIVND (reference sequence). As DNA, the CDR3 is TGTGCCAGTAGTATCGGGACTAGGATTCTATATCAGCCCCAGCATTTT. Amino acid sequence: CASSIGTRILYQPQHF.

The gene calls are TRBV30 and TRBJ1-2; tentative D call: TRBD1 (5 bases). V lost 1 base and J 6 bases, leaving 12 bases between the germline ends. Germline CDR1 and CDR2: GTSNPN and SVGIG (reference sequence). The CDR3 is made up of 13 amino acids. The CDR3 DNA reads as TGTGCCTGGAGTGCGCAGGGCCGAGATGGCTACACCTTC. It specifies CAWSAQGRDGYTF.

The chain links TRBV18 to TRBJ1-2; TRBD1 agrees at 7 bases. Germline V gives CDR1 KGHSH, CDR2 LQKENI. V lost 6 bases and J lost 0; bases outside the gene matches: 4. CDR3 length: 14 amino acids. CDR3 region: CASSAGQSNYGYTF. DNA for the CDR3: TGTGCCAGCTCGGCGGGACAGTCTAACTATGGCTACACCTTC. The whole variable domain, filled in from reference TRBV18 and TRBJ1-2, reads NAGVMQNPRHLVRRRGQEARLRCSPMKGHSHVYWYRQLPEEGLKFMVYLQKENIIDESGMPKERFSAEFPKEGPSILRIQQVVRGDSAAYFCASSAGQSNYGYTFGSGTRLTVV.

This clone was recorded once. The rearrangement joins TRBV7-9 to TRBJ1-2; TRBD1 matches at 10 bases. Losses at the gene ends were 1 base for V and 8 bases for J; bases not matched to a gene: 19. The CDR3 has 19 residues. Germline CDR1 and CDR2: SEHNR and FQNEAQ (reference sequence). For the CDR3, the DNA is TGTGCCAGCAGCTTAGGTCTTGTGGGACAGGGGATTGACGGTTTCGGCTACACCTTC. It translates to CASSLGLVGQGIDGFGYTF.

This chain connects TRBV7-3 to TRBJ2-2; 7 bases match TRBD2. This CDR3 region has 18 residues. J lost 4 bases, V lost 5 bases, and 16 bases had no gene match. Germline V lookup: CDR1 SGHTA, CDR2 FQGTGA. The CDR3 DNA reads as TGTGCCAGCAGCACAAGGGGTGGTGAGGCGGGAGCCACCGGGGAGCTGTTTTTT. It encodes CASSTRGGEAGATGELFF.

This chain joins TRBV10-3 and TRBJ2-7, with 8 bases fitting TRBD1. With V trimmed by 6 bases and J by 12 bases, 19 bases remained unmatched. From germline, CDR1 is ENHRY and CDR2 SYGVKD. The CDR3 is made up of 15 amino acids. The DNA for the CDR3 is TGTGCCATCAGAGAGGACAGGGACACGACCTACGAATCGTACTTC. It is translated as CAIREDRDTTYESYF.

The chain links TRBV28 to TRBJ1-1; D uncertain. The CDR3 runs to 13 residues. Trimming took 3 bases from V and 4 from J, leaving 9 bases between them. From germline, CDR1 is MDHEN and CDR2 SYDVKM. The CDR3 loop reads CASSFWGATEAFF. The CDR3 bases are TGTGCCAGCAGTTTCTGGGGAGCCACTGAAGCTTTCTTT. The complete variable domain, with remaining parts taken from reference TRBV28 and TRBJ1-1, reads DVKVTQSSRYLVKRTGEKVFLECVQDMDHENMFWYRQDPGLGLRLIYFSYDVKMKEKGDIPEGYSVSREKKERFSLILESASTNQTSMYLCASSFWGATEAFFGQGTRLTVV.

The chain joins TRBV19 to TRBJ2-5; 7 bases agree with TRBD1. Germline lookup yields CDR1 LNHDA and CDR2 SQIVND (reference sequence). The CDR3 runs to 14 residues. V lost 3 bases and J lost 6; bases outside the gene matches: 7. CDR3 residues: CASSMTGFRQTQYF. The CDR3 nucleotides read TGTGCCAGTAGTATGACAGGGTTTAGGCAGACCCAGTACTTC.

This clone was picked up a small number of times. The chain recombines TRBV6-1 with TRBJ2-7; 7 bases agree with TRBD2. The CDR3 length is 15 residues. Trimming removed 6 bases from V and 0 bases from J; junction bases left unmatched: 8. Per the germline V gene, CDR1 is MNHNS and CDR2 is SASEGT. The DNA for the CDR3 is TGTGCCAGCAGGGTGAGCGGGACCGTCTCCTACGAGCAGTACTTC. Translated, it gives CASRVSGTVSYEQYF.

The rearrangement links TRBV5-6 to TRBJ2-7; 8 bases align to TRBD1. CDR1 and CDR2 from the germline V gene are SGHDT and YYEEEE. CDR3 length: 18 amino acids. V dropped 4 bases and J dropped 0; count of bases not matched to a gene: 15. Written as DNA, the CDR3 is TGTGCCAGCAGCCCACCCGGTTACGGGACAGGCCTCTCCTACGAGCAGTACTTC. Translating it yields CASSPPGYGTGLSYEQYF.

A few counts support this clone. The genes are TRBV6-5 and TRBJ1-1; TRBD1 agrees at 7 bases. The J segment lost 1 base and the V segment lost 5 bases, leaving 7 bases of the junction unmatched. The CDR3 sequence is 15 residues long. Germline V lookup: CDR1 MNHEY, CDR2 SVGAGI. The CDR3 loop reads CASSKGDRGNTEAFF. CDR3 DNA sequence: TGTGCCAGCAGTAAAGGGGACAGAGGGAACACTGAAGCTTTCTTT.

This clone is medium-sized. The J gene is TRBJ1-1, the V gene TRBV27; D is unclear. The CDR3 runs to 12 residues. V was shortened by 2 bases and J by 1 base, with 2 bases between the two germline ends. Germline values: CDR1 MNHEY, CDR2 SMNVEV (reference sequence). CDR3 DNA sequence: TGTGCCAGCAGTTTACAGAACACTGAAGCTTTCTTT. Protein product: CASSLQNTEAFF.